The next 29 T cell receptor beta chains were all read from a single sample in a study of blood T cell repertoires in COVID-19 (dated by TCRdb to about 2020). The library was produced with the immunoSEQ multiplex PCR assay. TCRdb took over this immuneACCESS table, retaining in-frame rearrangements with V and J assigned. Such tables are incomplete; in checked studies, under half of the missing clones stem from an unresolved V gene, and the remainder is unexplained. For this sample the table gives about 110,000 clones, of which 88% were detected only once. The ten top clones hold approximately 3.4% of the sample. The material sequenced was peripheral blood. The receptors derive from a woman in her fifties or sixties with acute or convalescent COVID-19.

The gene calls are TRBV15 and TRBJ1-5; weak D call: TRBD1 (6 bases). The V end lost 1 base, the J end lost 1 base, and 20 bases lay between the germline ends. This CDR3 comprises 19 residues. CDR1 and CDR2 (germline): LNHNV, YYDKDF (reference sequence). CDR3 DNA sequence: TGTGCCACCAGCAGAGGACCGAGGGGGGGCGCGTCGAGCAATCAGCCCCAGCATTTT. Translated: CATSRGPRGGASSNQPQHF.

V usage is TRBV7-9 and J usage is TRBJ2-1, with 12 positions matching TRBD1. This CDR3 contains 16 residues. The V gene's germline CDR1 is SEHNR and CDR2 FQNEAQ (reference sequence). V lost 4 bases, J lost 3 bases, and 4 bases stayed unmatched. Here the CDR3 DNA reads TGTGCCAGCAGCTCCCGGGACAGGGGGCTCTACAATGAGCAGTTCTTC. Its protein product is CASSSRDRGLYNEQFF.

The chain is built from TRBV6-6 and TRBJ2-7, with D possibly matching TRBD1 (6 bases). The V end was cut by 6 bases, the J end by 7 bases, with 13 bases between. The CDR3 covers 12 residues. Germline V gene sequence: CDR1 MNHNY, CDR2 SVGAGI (reference sequence). The CDR3, as DNA: TGTGCCAGCAGGACTACAGGGTTTGAGCAGTACTTC. It yields the protein CASRTTGFEQYF.

The CDR3 loop reads CASSDLRGDTQYF. CDR3 coding DNA: TGTGCCAGCAGTGATCTCCGGGGGGATACGCAGTATTTT. The rearrangement joins TRBV6-1 to TRBJ2-3, with a possible D match to TRBD2 (6 bases). The CDR3 is 13 residues long. From germline, CDR1 is MNHNS and CDR2 SASEGT. Trimming pared 3 bases from V and 6 bases from J, leaving 10 bases between.

This chain joins TRBV5-6 and TRBJ2-1; TRBD1 is a possible D gene (6 bases). The germline gives CDR1 SGHDT, CDR2 YYEEEE. V was shortened by 3 bases and J by 14 bases, with 15 bases between the two germline ends. The CDR3 sequence is 12 residues long. As DNA, the CDR3 is TGTGCCAGCAGCTCCCAGGGGTATAGGGAGTTCTTC. The encoded protein is CASSSQGYREFF. The full variable domain, rest sourced from reference TRBV5-6 and TRBJ2-1, is DAGVTQSPTHLIKTRGQQVTLRCSPKSGHDTVSWYQQALGQGPQFIFQYYEEEERQRGNFPDRFSGHQFPNYSSELNVNALLLGDSALYLCASSSQGYREFFGPGTRLTVL.

The chain is built from TRBV28 and TRBJ1-2; 10 nucleotides agree with TRBD1. Trimming removed 1 base from V and 1 base from J; junction bases left unmatched: 3. The CDR3 extends over 16 amino acids. Germline V gene data show CDR1 as MDHEN and CDR2 as SYDVKM. CDR3 in amino acids: CASSLSRDRGNYGYTF. For the CDR3, the DNA is TGTGCCAGCAGTTTATCCCGGGACAGGGGTAACTATGGCTACACCTTC.

J is TRBJ1-4 and V is TRBV5-1; D remains ambiguous. Trimming removed 0 bases from V and 0 bases from J, with 9 bases in between. This CDR3 spans 16 amino acids. The germline V gene has CDR1 SGHRS and CDR2 YFSETQ. CDR3 residues: CASSLVAGTTNEKLFF. In nucleotides, the CDR3 is TGCGCCAGCAGCTTGGTTGCGGGAACAACTAATGAAAAACTGTTTTTT. The whole variable domain, filled in from reference TRBV5-1 and TRBJ1-4, reads KAGVTQTPRYLIKTRGQQVTLSCSPISGHRSVSWYQQTPGQGLQFLFEYFSETQRNKGNFPGRFSGRQFSNSRSEMNVSTLELGDSALYLCASSLVAGTTNEKLFFGSGTQLSVL.

CDR3 sequence reads: CARSRARGDTQYF. The CDR3 DNA reads TGTGCCAGAAGCCGAGCACGGGGGGATACGCAGTATTTT. The V gene is TRBV5-3, the J gene TRBJ2-3; TRBD2 is a possible D gene (6 bases). TRBV5-3 is noted as an ORF with a role that remains uncertain. Trimming removed 4 bases at V and 6 bases at J, with 12 bases between. This CDR3 spans 13 amino acids.

This chain uses TRBV9 with TRBJ2-1; 11 bases map to TRBD2. Germline-derived CDR1 and CDR2 are SGDLS and YYNGEE. V trimming: 3 bases; J trimming: 7 bases; junction bases outside the gene matches: 6. The CDR3 has 15 residues. The CDR3 DNA sequence: TGTGCCAGCAGCGGAATAGCGGGAGGGCCTAATGAGCAGTTCTTC. Translated, it gives CASSGIAGGPNEQFF. The full variable domain, in which reference TRBV9 and TRBJ2-1 provide the parts outside the CDR3, is DSGVTQTPKHLITATGQRVTLRCSPRSGDLSVYWYQQSLDQGLQFLIQYYNGEERAKGNILERFSAQQFPDLHSELNLSSLELGDSALYFCASSGIAGGPNEQFFGPGTRLTVL.

The chain couples TRBV29-1 to TRBJ2-7; D remains ambiguous. Between the trimmed V and J ends, which lost 1 base and 4 bases, there was a span of 5 bases. Germline V gene sequence: CDR1 SQVTM, CDR2 ANQGSEA. CDR3 length: 11 residues. The CDR3, as DNA: TGCAGCGTTGAAGGAACTTACGAGCAGTACTTC. Residues: CSVEGTYEQYF.

This clone was seen a handful of times. The V call is TRBV6-5, the J call TRBJ1-3; 9 bases are a match to TRBD1. This CDR3 is built from 13 residues. The germline CDR1 and CDR2 sequences are MNHEY and SVGAGI. Trimming took 8 bases from V and 7 from J; bases not matched to a gene: 6. The chain's CDR3 is CASSGQGWNTIYF. The CDR3 nucleotides are TGTGCCAGCTCGGGACAGGGTTGGAACACCATATATTTT.

The chain links TRBV5-1 to TRBJ2-7, with TRBD2 matching over 8 bases. Germline CDR1 SGHRS, CDR2 YFSETQ. The CDR3 consists of 15 residues. V shed 2 bases, J shed 5 bases, and the junction held 9 bases outside the gene matches. The CDR3 coding sequence is TGCGCCAGCAGCTTTACTAGCGGCGTATCGGACGAGCAGTACTTC. Protein product: CASSFTSGVSDEQYF.

V is TRBV7-9 and J is TRBJ1-2, with 9 positions matching TRBD1. The CDR3 has 16 amino acids. V lost 7 bases, J lost 7 bases, and 16 bases stayed unmatched. CDR1 and CDR2 (germline): SEHNR, FQNEAQ (reference sequence). The CDR3 protein is CASTHSGTGSIFGYTF. In DNA form, the CDR3 reads TGTGCCAGCACCCACAGCGGGACAGGGTCCATTTTTGGCTACACCTTC.

The J gene is TRBJ2-3, the V gene TRBV6-6, with 7 bases matching TRBD1. Germline V gene lookup returns CDR1 MNHNY and CDR2 SVGAGI (reference sequence). There are 14 residues in the CDR3. The V gene end was trimmed by 6 bases and the J gene end by 0 bases; junction bases not matched to a gene: 3. The CDR3 nucleotides are TGTGCCAGCAGCCTGGGACAGAGCACAGATACGCAGTATTTT. The encoded protein is CASSLGQSTDTQYF.

The chain combines TRBV18 with TRBJ2-5; the match to TRBD1 covers 7 bases. Germline V gene sequence: CDR1 KGHSH, CDR2 LQKENI. The CDR3 is made up of 14 amino acids. The V gene end was trimmed by 1 base and the J gene end by 6 bases; junction bases not matched to a gene: 5. The DNA for the CDR3 is TGTGCCAGCTCACCACGGACAGGCGGGCAGACCCAGTACTTC. It encodes CASSPRTGGQTQYF.

Details on this clone: This same CDR3 is encoded by further DNA sequences in the sample. This chain connects TRBV11-2 to TRBJ2-2, with D unclear. Trimming pared 3 bases from V and 2 bases from J, leaving 4 bases between. The CDR3 is made up of 13 amino acids. CDR1 is SGHAT and CDR2 is FQNNGV in the germline V gene. The CDR3 DNA follows: TGTGCCAGCAGCTTTAGTAACACCGGGGAGCTGTTTTTT. Its translation is CASSFSNTGELFF.

The CDR3 reads CASSVALAGGRGTGELFF. In nucleotides, the CDR3 is TGTGCCAGCAGCGTAGCACTAGCGGGAGGCCGGGGCACCGGGGAGCTGTTTTTT. V and J are TRBV9 and TRBJ2-2, with 12 nucleotides matching TRBD2. The CDR3 consists of 18 residues. CDR1 and CDR2 from the germline V gene are SGDLS and YYNGEE. V lost 0 bases and J lost 4; bases outside the gene matches: 7.

The gene calls are TRBV3-1 (or the pseudogene TRBV3-2) and TRBJ2-1; D unresolved. Trimming removed 0 bases from V and 6 bases from J, with 6 bases in between. The CDR3 totals 13 residues. Germline assignment: CDR1 LGHDT and CDR2 YNNKEL (reference sequence). As DNA, the CDR3 is TGTGCCAGCAGCCAAGATCTTGTCAATGAGCAGTTCTTC. Translation gives CASSQDLVNEQFF.

This chain connects TRBV5-5 to TRBJ2-7; 7 bases fit TRBD2. V was pared by 2 bases and J by 6 bases, with 11 bases of the junction left unmatched. Germline V gene lookup returns CDR1 SGHKS and CDR2 YYEKEE (reference sequence). This CDR3 comprises 15 residues. CDR3 bases: TGTGCCAGCAGCTTACACCGGGACGGGAGGTCCGAGCAGTACTTC. Amino acid sequence: CASSLHRDGRSEQYF.

The chain couples TRBV5-1 to TRBJ2-2; 13 bases agree with TRBD2. This CDR3 is built from 17 residues. The germline CDR1 and CDR2 sequences are SGHRS and YFSETQ. V was pared by 0 bases and J by 1 base, with 0 bases of the junction left unmatched. The DNA for the CDR3 is TGCGCCAGCAGCTTGGGACTAGCGGGGGGGAACACCGGGGAGCTGTTTTTT. Protein product: CASSLGLAGGNTGELFF.

This clone was picked up one time. The V and J genes are TRBV6-5 and TRBJ1-1; 8 bases are a match to TRBD1. Germline CDR1 and CDR2: MNHEY and SVGAGI. The V gene end was trimmed by 8 bases and the J gene end by 0 bases; junction bases not matched to a gene: 2. CDR3 length: 13 amino acids. In nucleotides, the CDR3 is TGTGCCAGCGGACAGGGAATGAACACTGAAGCTTTCTTT. This sequence encodes CASGQGMNTEAFF.

This chain uses TRBV7-6 with TRBJ2-6; a possible D gene is TRBD2 (6 bases). The CDR3 covers 17 residues. V dropped 2 bases and J dropped 0 bases, with 11 bases sitting between them. In germline, CDR1 is SGHVS, CDR2 FNYEAQ. The CDR3 protein is CASSLFVGGSGANVLTF. CDR3 coding DNA: TGTGCCAGCAGCTTATTCGTGGGGGGCTCTGGGGCCAACGTCCTGACTTTC.

The J gene is TRBJ2-3, the V gene TRBV15; D possibly corresponds to TRBD2 (5 bases). Germline values: CDR1 LNHNV, CDR2 YYDKDF (reference sequence). The CDR3 length is 15 residues. The germline V and J ends were trimmed by 0 bases and 2 bases, with 9 bases remaining between them. The CDR3 here is CATSRERASTDTQYF. For the CDR3, the DNA is TGTGCCACCAGCAGAGAGCGGGCTTCCACAGATACGCAGTATTTT. Full variable domain (outside the CDR3, taken from reference TRBV15 and TRBJ2-3): DAMVIQNPRYQVTQFGKPVTLSCSQTLNHNVMYWYQQKSSQAPKLLFHYYDKDFNNEADTPDNFQSRRPNTSFCFLDIRSPGLGDTAMYLCATSRERASTDTQYFGPGTRLTVL.

This clone was recorded once. The V and J genes are TRBV6-5 and TRBJ2-7; 8 nucleotides align to TRBD2. Germline assignment: CDR1 MNHEY and CDR2 SVGAGI. Trimming removed 1 base from V and 5 bases from J; junction bases left unmatched: 7. CDR3 size: 15 residues. The DNA of the CDR3 is TGTGCCAGCAGTTACTTGCCGGGAGGGCCCCACGAGCAGTACTTC. Translated: CASSYLPGGPHEQYF.

V is TRBV28 and J is TRBJ1-3; weak D call: TRBD1 (5 bases). The CDR3 is 15 amino acids. CDR1 MDHEN and CDR2 SYDVKM come from the germline V gene. V lost 6 bases and J 0 bases, leaving 12 bases between the germline ends. The CDR3 DNA reads as TGTGCCAGCAGGGGAGGGGTGAGCTCTGGAAACACCATATATTTT. Its protein product is CASRGGVSSGNTIYF.

The rearrangement joins TRBV28 to TRBJ2-1; the D gene is possibly TRBD1 (7 bases). The CDR3 is 14 amino acids. Germline lookup yields CDR1 MDHEN and CDR2 SYDVKM. The V gene lost 5 bases and the J gene lost 4 bases, with 12 bases spanning the gap. The DNA of the CDR3 is TGTGCCAGCAGTCCAGGGGGACTGTACAATGAGCAGTTCTTC. Translating it yields CASSPGGLYNEQFF. The variable domain in full, completed from reference TRBV28 and TRBJ2-1, reads DVKVTQSSRYLVKRTGEKVFLECVQDMDHENMFWYRQDPGLGLRLIYFSYDVKMKEKGDIPEGYSVSREKKERFSLILESASTNQTSMYLCASSPGGLYNEQFFGPGTRLTVL.

The rearrangement joins TRBV29-1 to TRBJ2-5; no clear D gene. The V end was cut by 8 bases, the J end by 3 bases, with 7 bases between. CDR1 and CDR2 (germline): SQVTM, ANQGSEA. This CDR3 spans 10 amino acids. The CDR3 bases are TGCAGCACCGGAGAAGAGACCCAGTACTTC. It specifies CSTGEETQYF. Combining the CDR3 with reference TRBV29-1 and TRBJ2-5 gives the whole variable domain SAVISQKPSRDICQRGTSLTIQCQVDSQVTMMFWYRQQPGQSLTLIATANQGSEATYESGFVIDKFPISRPNLTFSTLTVSNMSPEDSSIYLCSTGEETQYFGPGTRLLVL.

The V and J genes are TRBV19 and TRBJ1-5, with D possibly being TRBD1 (5 bases). The V gene lost 6 bases and the J gene lost 6 bases, with 21 bases spanning the gap. The germline CDR1 and CDR2 sequences are LNHDA and SQIVND (reference sequence). The CDR3 contains 16 residues. CDR3 loop: CASSYEGRGEGQPQHF. CDR3 coding DNA: TGTGCCAGTAGCTACGAGGGGCGCGGGGAGGGTCAGCCCCAGCATTTT.

The chain is built from TRBV28 and TRBJ2-7; D is perhaps TRBD2 (6 bases). The ends were cut back, 3 bases at V and 3 bases at J, with 12 bases in the middle. From germline, CDR1 is MDHEN and CDR2 SYDVKM. There are 14 residues in the CDR3. CDR3 sequence reads: CASSFGGVIYEQYF. In DNA, the CDR3 is TGTGCCAGCAGTTTTGGAGGGGTTATCTACGAGCAGTACTTC.